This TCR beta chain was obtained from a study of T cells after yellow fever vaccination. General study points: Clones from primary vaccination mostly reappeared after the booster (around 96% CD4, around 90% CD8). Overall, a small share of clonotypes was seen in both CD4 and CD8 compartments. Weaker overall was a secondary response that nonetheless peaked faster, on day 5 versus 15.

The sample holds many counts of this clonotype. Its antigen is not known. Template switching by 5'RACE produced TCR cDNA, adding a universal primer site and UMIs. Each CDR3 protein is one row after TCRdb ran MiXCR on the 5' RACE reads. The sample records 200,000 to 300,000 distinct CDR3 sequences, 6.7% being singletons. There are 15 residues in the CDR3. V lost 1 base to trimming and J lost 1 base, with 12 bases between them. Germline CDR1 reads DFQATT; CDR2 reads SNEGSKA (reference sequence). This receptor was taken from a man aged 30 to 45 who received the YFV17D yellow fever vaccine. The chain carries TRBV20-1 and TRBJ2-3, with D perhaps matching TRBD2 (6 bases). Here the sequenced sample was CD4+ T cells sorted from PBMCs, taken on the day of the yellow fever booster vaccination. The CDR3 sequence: CSARVGASGTDTQYF. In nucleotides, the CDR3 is TGCAGTGCTAGAGTGGGAGCTAGCGGCACAGATACGCAGTATTTT.